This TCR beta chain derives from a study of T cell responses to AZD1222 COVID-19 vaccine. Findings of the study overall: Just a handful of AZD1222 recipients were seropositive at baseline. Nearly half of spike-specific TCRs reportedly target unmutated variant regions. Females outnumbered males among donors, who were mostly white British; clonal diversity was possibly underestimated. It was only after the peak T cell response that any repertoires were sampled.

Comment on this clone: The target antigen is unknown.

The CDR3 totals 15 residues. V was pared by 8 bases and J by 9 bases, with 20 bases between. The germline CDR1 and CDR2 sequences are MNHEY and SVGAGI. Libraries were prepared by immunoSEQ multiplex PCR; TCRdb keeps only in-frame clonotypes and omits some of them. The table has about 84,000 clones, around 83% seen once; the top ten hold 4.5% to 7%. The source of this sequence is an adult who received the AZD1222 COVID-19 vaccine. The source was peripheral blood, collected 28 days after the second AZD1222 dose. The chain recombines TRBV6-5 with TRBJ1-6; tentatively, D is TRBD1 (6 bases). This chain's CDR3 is CASGGTTGRSSPLHF. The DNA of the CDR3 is TGTGCCAGCGGGGGGACAACAGGGAGGAGTTCACCCCTCCACTTT.